These T cell receptor beta chains were read from a single sample in a study of shared clonotypes between healthy human individuals. Measured with immunoSEQ multiplex PCR; TCRdb has only the in-frame clones, and not every one. The data show fewer than 700,000 clones, approximately 95% seen once. The sequenced material came from naive CD8+ T cells sorted from blood. The receptors come from a woman under 40 in good health. CDR3s include the opening cysteine and the closing phenylalanine or tryptophan. D genes are given only for firm matches. Clone size is given for some rows only: seen once, a few or many times, or a class if the clone is expanded.

J gene | clone size | D gene | V gene | CDR3 DNA | CDR3 protein
TRBJ2-1 | - | - | TRBV29-1 | TGCAGCGTTGAGCGGCGCGGGGAATATTACAATGAGCAGTTCTTC | CSVERRGEYYNEQFF
TRBJ2-7 | few | - | TRBV11-2 | TGTGCCAGCAGCCTCGGGGGCGGATCCCAGCAGTACTTC | CASSLGGGSQQYF
TRBJ1-1 | - | - | TRBV7-8 | TGTGCCAGCAGCCTCTGGGGGAACACTGAAGCTTTCTTT | CASSLWGNTEAFF
TRBJ2-1 | - | - | TRBV19 | TGTGCCAGTAGTATAATGGGCGTGCGGAATGAGCAGTTCTTC | CASSIMGVRNEQFF
TRBJ1-4 | once | TRBD1 | TRBV28 | TGTGCCAGCAGTTTTTGGGACAGAAATGAAAAACTGTTTTTT | CASSFWDRNEKLFF
TRBJ2-3 | - | - | TRBV10-2 | TGCGCCAGCAGTGAGGCCCGACTAGATACGCAGTATTTT | CASSEARLDTQYF
TRBJ2-7 | - | - | TRBV5-4 | TGTGCCAGCAGCTTGGACTACGAGCAGTACTTC | CASSLDYEQYF
TRBJ2-1 | - | - | TRBV18 | TGTGCCAGCTCACCATCGGTAAGCTCCTACAATGAGCAGTTCTTC | CASSPSVSSYNEQFF
TRBJ2-5 | - | - | TRBV4-1 | TGCGCCAGCAGCCACCCGAAACTGGAACCGTACCCAGAGACCCAGTACTTC | CASSHPKLEPYPETQYF
TRBJ1-5 | few | - | TRBV28 | TGTGCCAGCAGTTTGCAGGCGGAGAGCAATCAGCCCCAGCATTTT | CASSLQAESNQPQHF
TRBJ2-1 | - | - | TRBV29-1 | TGCAGCGTTGACGTCAGACGCTACAATGAGCAGTTCTTC | CSVDVRRYNEQFF